This T cell receptor (beta chain) stems from a study of identical twins. Points from the study as a whole: Alpha sequences that were out-of-frame and twin-shared showed an excess of low generation probability. Fewer insertions were carried by abundant cord blood beta clonotypes, but none was seen in memory repertoires.

TCRdb analysed the 5' RACE reads with MiXCR anew, one entry per CDR3 protein. Of more than 600,000 distinct CDR3 sequences in the sample, about 20% were seen once. This clonotype showed up just a few times. What it recognizes is unknown. V gave up 0 bases and J gave up 4 bases, with 10 bases separating them. CDR3 size: 15 residues. Germline CDR1 is SGHRS and CDR2 is YFSETQ. All donors were healthy Caucasians. The same data also went into a second study, on T cells expressing NK-cell markers. That paper notes: Similarly, these clonotypes led the CD3+CD56-NKG2C+ fraction as well in a few donors.

V usage is TRBV5-1 and J usage is TRBJ2-2, with a possible D match to TRBD1 (6 bases). This clonotype was sampled from a young woman in good health. The sequenced material came from PBMCs. In DNA form, the CDR3 reads TGCGCCAGCAGCTTGGCAGGGGCCGCCACCGGGGAGCTGTTTTTT. Encoded protein: CASSLAGAATGELFF.